This entry is about one T cell receptor beta chain. Its antigen remains unidentified. V dropped 4 bases and J dropped 0; count of bases not matched to a gene: 11. Germline loops: CDR1 SGHAT, CDR2 FQDESV (reference sequence). CDR3 length: 19 residues. The sample is drawn from a study of identical twins. Study-wide results and caveats: Abundant beta clonotypes from cord blood had fewer insertions, unlike memory repertoires, which showed none.

Using its own MiXCR run on the 5' RACE reads, TCRdb lists one record per CDR3 protein. Among fewer than 650,000 distinct CDR3 sequences listed, 7.1% were seen once. In addition, the sample was reused for a study of yellow fever vaccine responses in identical twins.

Sequencing was done on a sample of PBMCs. This clonotype was sampled from a woman aged 18-29 years in good health. The chain uses TRBV11-1 and TRBJ2-6; TRBD1 agrees at 8 bases. The CDR3 bases are TGTGCCAGCAGCTCCCCATTATGGACAGGGAGCTCTGGGGCCAACGTCCTGACTTTC. Amino acid sequence: CASSSPLWTGSSGANVLTF.